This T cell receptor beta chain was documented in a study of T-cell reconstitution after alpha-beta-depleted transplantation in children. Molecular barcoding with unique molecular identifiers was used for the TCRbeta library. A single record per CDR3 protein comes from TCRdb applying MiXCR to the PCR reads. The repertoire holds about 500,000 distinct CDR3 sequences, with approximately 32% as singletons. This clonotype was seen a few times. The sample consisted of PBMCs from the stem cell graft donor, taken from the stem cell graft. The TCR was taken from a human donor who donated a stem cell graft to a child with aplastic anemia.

CDR3 DNA sequence: TGTGCCAGCAGTTCATTGACAGGGGAAGCCTACGAGCAGTACTTC. Translation: CASSSLTGEAYEQYF. J is TRBJ2-7 and V is TRBV12-3 or TRBV12-4; 8 nucleotides match TRBD1. Trimming cost V 4 bases and J 2 bases; bases outside gene matches: 7. This CDR3 spans 15 amino acids.